A selection of T cell receptor beta chains follows, all from one sample in a study of T cells expressing NK-cell markers. Each CDR3 protein gets one entry in TCRdb, which reprocessed the 5' RACE reads and gives no DNA. The listing records approximately 420,000 distinct CDR3 sequences. Sequencing input: blood T cells: a sorted CD56 or NKG2C T cell subset, CD4+ or CD8+ T cells, or bulk PBMC T cells (not recorded which). These receptors all stem from a woman in her forties or fifties in good health. CDR3s include the opening cysteine and the closing phenylalanine or tryptophan.

>TRBJ2-1|TRBV10-3
CAIRSGTSGHQASYNEQFF
>TRBJ1-4|TRBV5-1
CASSLAVNQVPATNEKLFF
>TRBJ2-5|TRBV5-6
CASSINSGYETQYF
>TRBJ2-2|TRBV18
CASSPLGDTTGELFF
>TRBJ2-1|TRBV24-1
CATSAPVGEQFF
>TRBJ2-3|TRBV20-1
CSASTLAGGTDTQYF
>TRBJ2-7|TRBV6-5
CASALASSYEQYF
>TRBJ2-1|TRBV10-3
CAIRGGTKDEQFF
>TRBJ1-2|TRBV3-1
CASSQPFGQADYGYTF
>TRBJ2-1|TRBV4-1
CASSQILAGVHNEQFF
>TRBJ2-3|TRBV12-3/TRBV12-4
CASSLTTDYRWYF
>TRBJ1-1|TRBV6-1
CASSVRREAEAFF
>TRBJ1-1|TRBV20-1
CSARVMGTLRNTEAFF
>TRBJ2-3|TRBV7-3
CASRRDRGLLDTQYF
>TRBJ1-5|TRBV29-1
CSVGGLVNQPQHF
>TRBJ2-5|TRBV29-1
CSVVGPESSWETQYF
>TRBJ2-7|TRBV11-3
CASSLEPGPTYEQYF
>TRBJ1-5|TRBV2
CASKGPGWPQHF
>TRBJ2-4|TRBV7-9
CASSQRGLAKNIQYF
>TRBJ2-7|TRBV7-6
CASSGDSAYEQYF
>TRBJ2-4|TRBV20-1
CSASRENLAKNIQYF
>TRBJ2-6|TRBV11-2
CASSLGRGGPFGSGANVLTF
>TRBJ2-5|TRBV2
CASQTGTYQETQYF
>TRBJ2-7|TRBV15
CATSRETGTTRSDYEQYF
>TRBJ2-1|TRBV4-1
CASSQDGPGQGAWLVGFF
>TRBJ2-1|TRBV4-1
CASSPYSGIVINEQFF
>TRBJ2-1|TRBV29-1
CSAVWVSDEQFF
>TRBJ1-4|TRBV5-1
CASRRGTTNEKLFF
>TRBJ2-1|TRBV3-1
CASSQDQWGTQFF
>TRBJ2-5|TRBV13
CASSLGRWGQRQETQYF
>TRBJ2-1|TRBV7-3
CASSPGGRGDEQFF
>TRBJ2-3|TRBV20-1
CSVTPRTDTQYF
>TRBJ2-5|TRBV12-3/TRBV12-4
CASRTGLSPKETQYF
>TRBJ2-1|TRBV4-2
CASSQDQRTRLYNEQFF
>TRBJ2-1|TRBV7-6
CASSLGSDRVHNEQFF